This TCR beta chain was documented in a study of somatic mutations in cytotoxic T cells in rheumatoid arthritis. Method: immunoSEQ multiplex PCR; TCRdb's copy keeps in-frame clones and lacks some. The sample carries approximately 9,600 clones, around four fifths recorded once. This CDR3 has 12 residues. The V gene lost 7 bases and the J gene lost 5 bases, with 9 bases spanning the gap. The germline V gene encodes CDR1 SNHLY and CDR2 FYNNEI. The V and J genes are TRBV2 and TRBJ2-1, with D hard to call. The sample comprised CD8+ T cells sorted from blood. The receptor's source is an adult with rheumatoid arthritis. The CDR3 region has the DNA TGTGCCAGCACGGACCGCAACAATGAGCAGTTCTTC. Amino acids: CASTDRNNEQFF. Supplemented by reference TRBV2 and TRBJ2-1, the full variable domain reads EPEVTQTPSHQVTQMGQEVILRCVPISNHLYFYWYRQILGQKVEFLVSFYNNEISEKSEIFDDQFSVERPDGSNFTLKIRSTKLEDSAMYFCASTDRNNEQFFGPGTRLTVL.